This TCR beta chain was documented in a study of blood T cells in healthy people across ages. CDR1 is ENHRY and CDR2 is SYGVKD in the germline V gene. This CDR3 spans 16 amino acids. The V segment lost 3 bases and the J segment 1 base; nucleotides outside the gene matches: 7. Using a J-beta primer mix together with a sample-barcoded 5' primer, a second PCR was run for 7 to 11 cycles. One entry per CDR3 protein results from TCRdb running MiXCR on the 5' RACE reads. The sample gives around 1,000,000 distinct CDR3 sequences, 35% to 40% of which show up once; 13% is in the top ten. This clonotype was found a few times. Donors were healthy Caucasian individuals from Russia aged about 6 to 100.

This TCR came from a man aged 18-30 years in good health. The rearrangement uses TRBV10-3 and TRBJ2-5; 8 bases map to TRBD1. The sample taken for sequencing was blood. The CDR3 DNA reads as TGTGCCATCAGTGAAAGTCACAGGGGGTTCCAAGAGACCCAGTACTTC. This gives the protein CAISESHRGFQETQYF.